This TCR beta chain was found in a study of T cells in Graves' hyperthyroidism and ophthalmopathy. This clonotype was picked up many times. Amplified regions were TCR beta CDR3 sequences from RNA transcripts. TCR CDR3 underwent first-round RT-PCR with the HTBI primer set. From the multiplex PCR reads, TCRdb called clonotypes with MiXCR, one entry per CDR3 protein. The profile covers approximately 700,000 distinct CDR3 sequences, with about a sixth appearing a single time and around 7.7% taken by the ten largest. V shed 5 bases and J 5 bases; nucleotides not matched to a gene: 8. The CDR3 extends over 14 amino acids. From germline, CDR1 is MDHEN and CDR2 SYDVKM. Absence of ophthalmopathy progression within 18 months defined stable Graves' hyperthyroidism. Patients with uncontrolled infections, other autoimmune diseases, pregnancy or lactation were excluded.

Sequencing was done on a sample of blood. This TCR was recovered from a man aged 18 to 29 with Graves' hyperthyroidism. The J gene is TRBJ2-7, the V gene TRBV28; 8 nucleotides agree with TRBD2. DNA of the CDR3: TGTGCCAGCAGTCCCGGGACTAGTTATAACGAGCAGTACTTC. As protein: CASSPGTSYNEQYF.